This T cell receptor beta chain was captured in a study of shared clonotypes between healthy human individuals. Sequenced by immunoSEQ multiplex PCR; TCRdb stores in-frame clones only, minus some. The sample has roughly 1,100,000 clones; about 76% are singletons. The source material was memory CD4+ T cells sorted from blood. The subset denotes: CD45RA-negative fraction. This receptor was obtained from a man between 18 and 29 years old in good health.

CDR3 in amino acids: CATKKVTNTGELFF. The CDR3 nucleotides are TGTGCCACAAAAAAGGTCACGAACACCGGGGAGCTGTTTTTT. The rearrangement uses TRBV27 and TRBJ2-2; D unclear. The germline V gene has CDR1 MNHEY and CDR2 SMNVEV (reference sequence). V gave up 10 bases and J gave up 0 bases, with 12 bases separating them. This CDR3 spans 14 amino acids.